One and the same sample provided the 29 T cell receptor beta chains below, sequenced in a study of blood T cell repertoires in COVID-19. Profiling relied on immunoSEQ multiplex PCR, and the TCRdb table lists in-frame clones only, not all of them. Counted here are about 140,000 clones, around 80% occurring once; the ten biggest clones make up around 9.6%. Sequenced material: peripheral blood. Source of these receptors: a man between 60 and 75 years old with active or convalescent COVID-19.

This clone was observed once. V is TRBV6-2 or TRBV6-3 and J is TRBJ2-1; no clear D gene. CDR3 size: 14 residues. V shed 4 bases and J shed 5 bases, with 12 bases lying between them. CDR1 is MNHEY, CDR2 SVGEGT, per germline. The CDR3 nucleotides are TGTGCCAGCAGTTCGCCACGAGAAAACAATGAGCAGTTCTTC. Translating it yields CASSSPRENNEQFF.

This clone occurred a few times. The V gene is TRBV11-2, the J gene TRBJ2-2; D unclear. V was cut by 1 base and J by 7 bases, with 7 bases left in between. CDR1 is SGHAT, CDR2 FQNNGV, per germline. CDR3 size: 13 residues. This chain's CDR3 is CASSLGAIGELFF. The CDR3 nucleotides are TGTGCCAGCAGCTTAGGTGCGATCGGGGAGCTGTTTTTT.

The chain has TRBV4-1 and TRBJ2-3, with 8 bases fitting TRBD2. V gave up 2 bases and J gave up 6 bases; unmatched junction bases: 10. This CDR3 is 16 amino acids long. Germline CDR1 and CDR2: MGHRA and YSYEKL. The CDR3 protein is CASSQPSGGTTDTQYF. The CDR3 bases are TGCGCCAGCAGCCAACCCAGCGGGGGTACCACGGATACGCAGTATTTT.

CDR3 DNA sequence: TGCGCCAGCAGCCAAGGATTCGGTGGCTACACCTTC. Residues: CASSQGFGGYTF. The gene calls are TRBV4-1 and TRBJ1-2; D gene uncertain. Germline CDR1 reads MGHRA; CDR2 reads YSYEKL. The CDR3 contains 12 residues. Trimming removed 1 base at V and 7 bases at J, with 7 bases between.

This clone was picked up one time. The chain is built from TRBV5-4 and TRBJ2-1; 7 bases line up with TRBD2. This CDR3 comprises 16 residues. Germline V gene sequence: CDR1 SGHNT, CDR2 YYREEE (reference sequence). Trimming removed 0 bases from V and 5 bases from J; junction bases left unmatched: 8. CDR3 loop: CASSLAGGSLHNEQFF. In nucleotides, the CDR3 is TGTGCCAGCAGCTTGGCGGGCGGGAGTTTACACAATGAGCAGTTCTTC.

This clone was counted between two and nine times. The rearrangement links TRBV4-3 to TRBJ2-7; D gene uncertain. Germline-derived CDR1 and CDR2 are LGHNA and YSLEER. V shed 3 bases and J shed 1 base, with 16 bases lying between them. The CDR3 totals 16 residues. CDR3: CASSQHRVPRSYEQYF. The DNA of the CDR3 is TGCGCCAGCAGCCAGCACCGGGTCCCAAGATCCTACGAGCAGTACTTC.

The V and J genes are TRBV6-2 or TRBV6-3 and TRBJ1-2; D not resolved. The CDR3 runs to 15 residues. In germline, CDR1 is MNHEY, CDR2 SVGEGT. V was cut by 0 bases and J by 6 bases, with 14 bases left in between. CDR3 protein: CASSYSGRRYNGYTF. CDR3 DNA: TGTGCCAGCAGTTACTCCGGGAGGAGGTATAATGGCTACACCTTC.

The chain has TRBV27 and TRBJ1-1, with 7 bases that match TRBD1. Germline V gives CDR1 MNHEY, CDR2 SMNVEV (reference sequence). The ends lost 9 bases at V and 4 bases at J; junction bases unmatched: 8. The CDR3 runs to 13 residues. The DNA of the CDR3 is TGTGCCAGTAGACAGGGTGCGGGCACTGAAGCTTTCTTT. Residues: CASRQGAGTEAFF.

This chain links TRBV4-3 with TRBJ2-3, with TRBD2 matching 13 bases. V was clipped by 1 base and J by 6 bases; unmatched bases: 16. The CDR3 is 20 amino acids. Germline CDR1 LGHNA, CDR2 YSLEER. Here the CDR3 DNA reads TGCGCCAGCAGCCAAGCCCCAAGGCTTGGACTAGCGGGAGCCCGTGATACGCAGTATTTT. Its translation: CASSQAPRLGLAGARDTQYF.

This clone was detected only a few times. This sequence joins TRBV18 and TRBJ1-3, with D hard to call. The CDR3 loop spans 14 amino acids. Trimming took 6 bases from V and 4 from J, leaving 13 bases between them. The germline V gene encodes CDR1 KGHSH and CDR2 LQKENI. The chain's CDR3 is CASSLSTGGNTIYF. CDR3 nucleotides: TGTGCCAGCTCCCTATCGACTGGGGGAAACACCATATATTTT.

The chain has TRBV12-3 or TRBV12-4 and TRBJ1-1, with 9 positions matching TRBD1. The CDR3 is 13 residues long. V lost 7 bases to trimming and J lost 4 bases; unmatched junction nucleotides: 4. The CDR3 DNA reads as TGTGCCAGCATTAAACAGGGGGCCACTGAAGCTTTCTTT. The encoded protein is CASIKQGATEAFF.

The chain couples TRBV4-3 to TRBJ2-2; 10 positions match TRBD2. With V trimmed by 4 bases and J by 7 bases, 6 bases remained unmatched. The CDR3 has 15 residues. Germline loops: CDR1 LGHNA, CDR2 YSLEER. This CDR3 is CASSRKREGSGELFF. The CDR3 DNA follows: TGCGCCAGCAGCCGAAAGCGGGAGGGAAGCGGGGAGCTGTTTTTT.

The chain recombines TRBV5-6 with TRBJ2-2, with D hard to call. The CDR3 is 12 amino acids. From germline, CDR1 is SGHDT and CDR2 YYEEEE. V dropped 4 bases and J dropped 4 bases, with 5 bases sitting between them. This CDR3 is CASSPRTGELFF. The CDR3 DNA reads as TGTGCCAGCAGCCCCCGCACCGGGGAGCTGTTTTTT.

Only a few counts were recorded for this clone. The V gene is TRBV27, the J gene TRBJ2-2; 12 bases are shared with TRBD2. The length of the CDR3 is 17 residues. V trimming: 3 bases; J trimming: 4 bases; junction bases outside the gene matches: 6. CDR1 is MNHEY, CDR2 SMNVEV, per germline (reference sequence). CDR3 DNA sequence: TGTGCCAGCAGTTTCCTAGCGGGAGGGTGGGGCACCGGGGAGCTGTTTTTT. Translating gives CASSFLAGGWGTGELFF.

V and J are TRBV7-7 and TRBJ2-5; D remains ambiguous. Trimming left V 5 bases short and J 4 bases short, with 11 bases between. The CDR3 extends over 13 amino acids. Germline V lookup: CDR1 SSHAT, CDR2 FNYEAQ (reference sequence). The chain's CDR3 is CASSPVRRETQYF. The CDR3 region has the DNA TGTGCCAGCAGCCCTGTTAGGAGAGAGACCCAGTACTTC.

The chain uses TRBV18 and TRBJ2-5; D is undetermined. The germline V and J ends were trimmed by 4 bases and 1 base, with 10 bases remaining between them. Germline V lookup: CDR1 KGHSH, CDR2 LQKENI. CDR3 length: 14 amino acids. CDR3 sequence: CASSRSYTQETQYF. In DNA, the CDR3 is TGTGCCAGCTCACGGAGCTATACCCAAGAGACCCAGTACTTC.

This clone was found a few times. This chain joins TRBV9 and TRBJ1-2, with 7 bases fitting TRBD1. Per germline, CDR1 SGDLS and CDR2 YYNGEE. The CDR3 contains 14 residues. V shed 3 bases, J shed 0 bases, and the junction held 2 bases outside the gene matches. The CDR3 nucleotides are TGTGCCAGCAGCGCGGGACAGACTAACTATGGCTACACCTTC. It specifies CASSAGQTNYGYTF.

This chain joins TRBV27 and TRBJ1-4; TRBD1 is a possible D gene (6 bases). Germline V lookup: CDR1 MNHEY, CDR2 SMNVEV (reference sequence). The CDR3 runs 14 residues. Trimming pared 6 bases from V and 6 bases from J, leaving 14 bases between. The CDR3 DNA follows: TGTGCCAGCAGACTACAGGGAGGGGATGAAAAACTGTTTTTT. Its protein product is CASRLQGGDEKLFF. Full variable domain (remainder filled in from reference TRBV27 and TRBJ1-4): EAQVTQNPRYLITVTGKKLTVTCSQNMNHEYMSWYRQDPGLGLRQIYYSMNVEVTDKGDVPEGYKVSRKEKRNFPLILESPSPNQTSLYFCASRLQGGDEKLFFGSGTQLSVL.

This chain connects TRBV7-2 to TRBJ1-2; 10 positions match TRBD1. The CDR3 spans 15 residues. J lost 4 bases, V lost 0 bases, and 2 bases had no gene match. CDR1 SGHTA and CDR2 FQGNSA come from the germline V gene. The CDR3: CASSLAGTGVYGYTF. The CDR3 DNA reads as TGTGCCAGCAGCTTAGCCGGGACAGGGGTCTATGGCTACACCTTC.

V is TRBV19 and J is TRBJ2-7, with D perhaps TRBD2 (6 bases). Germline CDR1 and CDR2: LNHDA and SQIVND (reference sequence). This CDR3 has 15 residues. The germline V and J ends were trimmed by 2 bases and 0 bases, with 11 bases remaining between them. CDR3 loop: CASSISAGSSYEQYF. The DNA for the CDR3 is TGTGCCAGTAGTATATCGGCGGGAAGCTCCTACGAGCAGTACTTC.

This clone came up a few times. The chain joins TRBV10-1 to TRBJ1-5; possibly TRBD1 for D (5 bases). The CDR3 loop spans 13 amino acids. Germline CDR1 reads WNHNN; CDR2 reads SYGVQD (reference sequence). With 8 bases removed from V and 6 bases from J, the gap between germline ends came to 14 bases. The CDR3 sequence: CASSPDGAQPQHF. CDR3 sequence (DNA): TGCGCCAGCTCGCCCGATGGGGCTCAGCCCCAGCATTTT.

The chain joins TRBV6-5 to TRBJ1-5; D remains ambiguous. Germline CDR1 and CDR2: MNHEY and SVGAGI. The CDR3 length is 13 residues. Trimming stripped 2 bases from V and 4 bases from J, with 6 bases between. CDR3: CASSYGGNQPQHF. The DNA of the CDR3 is TGTGCCAGCAGTTACGGAGGGAATCAGCCCCAGCATTTT.

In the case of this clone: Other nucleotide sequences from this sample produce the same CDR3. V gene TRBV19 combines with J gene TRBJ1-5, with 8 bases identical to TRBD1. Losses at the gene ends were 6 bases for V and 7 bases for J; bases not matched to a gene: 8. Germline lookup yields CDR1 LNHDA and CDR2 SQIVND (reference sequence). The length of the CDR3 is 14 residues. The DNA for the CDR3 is TGTGCCAGTAGAGATGGACAGGGTGGGCAGCCCCAGCATTTT. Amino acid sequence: CASRDGQGGQPQHF.

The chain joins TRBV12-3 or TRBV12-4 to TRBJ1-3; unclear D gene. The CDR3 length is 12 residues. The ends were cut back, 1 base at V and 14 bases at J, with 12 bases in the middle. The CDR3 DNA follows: TGTGCCAGCAGTTTAGTGGGCAGTATTTTATATTTT. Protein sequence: CASSLVGSILYF.

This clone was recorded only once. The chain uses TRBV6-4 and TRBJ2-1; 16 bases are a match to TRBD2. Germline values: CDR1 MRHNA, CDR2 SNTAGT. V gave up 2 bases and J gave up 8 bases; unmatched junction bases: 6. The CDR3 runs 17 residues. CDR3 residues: CASSDTGLAGGRHEQFF. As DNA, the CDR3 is TGTGCCAGCAGTGACACGGGACTAGCGGGGGGGAGGCATGAGCAGTTCTTC.

CDR3 in amino acids: CASRPRGTTNTGELFF. The CDR3 coding sequence is TGTGCCAGCAGACCCCGTGGCACCACGAACACCGGGGAGCTGTTTTTT. V gene TRBV2 combines with J gene TRBJ2-2; no firm D call. Per the germline V gene, CDR1 is SNHLY and CDR2 is FYNNEI. The V gene lost 6 bases and the J gene lost 0 bases, with 14 bases spanning the gap. The CDR3 length is 16 residues.

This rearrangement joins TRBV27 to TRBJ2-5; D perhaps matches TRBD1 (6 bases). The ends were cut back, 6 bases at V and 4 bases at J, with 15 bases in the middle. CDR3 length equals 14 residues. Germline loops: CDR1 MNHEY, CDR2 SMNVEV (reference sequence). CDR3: CASRETGARETQYF. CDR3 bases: TGTGCCAGCAGGGAGACAGGAGCACGAGAGACCCAGTACTTC.

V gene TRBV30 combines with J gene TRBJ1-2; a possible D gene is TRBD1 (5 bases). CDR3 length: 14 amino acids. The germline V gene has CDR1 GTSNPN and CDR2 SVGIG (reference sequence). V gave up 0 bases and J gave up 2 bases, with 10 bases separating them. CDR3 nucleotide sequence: TGTGCCTGGAGTGTATTGGGGGGGAACTATGGCTACACCTTC. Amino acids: CAWSVLGGNYGYTF.

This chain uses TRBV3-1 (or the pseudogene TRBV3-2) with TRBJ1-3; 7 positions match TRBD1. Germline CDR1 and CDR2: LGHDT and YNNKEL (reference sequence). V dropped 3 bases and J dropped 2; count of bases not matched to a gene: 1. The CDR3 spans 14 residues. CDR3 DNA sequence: TGTGCCAGCAGCCAGACAGGGCCTGGAAACACCATATATTTT. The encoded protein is CASSQTGPGNTIYF.